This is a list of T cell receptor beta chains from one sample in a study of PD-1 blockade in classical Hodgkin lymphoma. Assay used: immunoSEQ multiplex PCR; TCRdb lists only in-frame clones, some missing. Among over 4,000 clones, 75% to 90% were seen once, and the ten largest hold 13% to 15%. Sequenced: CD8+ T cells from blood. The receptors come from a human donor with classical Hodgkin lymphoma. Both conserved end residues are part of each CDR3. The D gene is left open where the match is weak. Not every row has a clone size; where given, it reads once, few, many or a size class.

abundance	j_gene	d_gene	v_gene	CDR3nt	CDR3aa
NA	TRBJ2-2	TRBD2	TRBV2	TGTGCCAGCGTCTCGACTAGCGGGAGTTCTCACGGGGAGCTGTTTTTT	CASVSTSGSSHGELFF
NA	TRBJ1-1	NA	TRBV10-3	TGTGCCATCAGTGAATCCGACCCCGCGCCCTTGAACACTGAAGCTTTCTTT	CAISESDPAPLNTEAFF
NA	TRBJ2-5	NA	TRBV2	TGTGCCAGCAGTGACCTATGGCGGGGGCTAGAAGAGACCCAGTACTTC	CASSDLWRGLEETQYF
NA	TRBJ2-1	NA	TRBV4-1	TGCGCCTCGAACCCAGGGGAGGTGTACAATGAGCAGTTCTTC	CASNPGEVYNEQFF
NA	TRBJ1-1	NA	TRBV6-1	TGTGCCAGCAGTGAAGGATGGGTGGCTGAAGCTTTCTTT	CASSEGWVAEAFF
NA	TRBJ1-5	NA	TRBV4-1	TGCGCCAGCAGCCAAGATGAACGGTTCAATCAGCCCCAGCATTTT	CASSQDERFNQPQHF
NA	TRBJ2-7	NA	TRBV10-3	TGTGCCATCGGCGGGGGTGACAGGGACGGGTACGAGCAGTACTTC	CAIGGGDRDGYEQYF
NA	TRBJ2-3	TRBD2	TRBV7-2	TGTGCCAGCAGCTTATCCGGCGGGGGGGCAGATACGCAGTATTTT	CASSLSGGGADTQYF
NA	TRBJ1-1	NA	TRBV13	TGTGCCAGCAGCCACGGGACGCCGAACACTGAAGCTTTCTTT	CASSHGTPNTEAFF
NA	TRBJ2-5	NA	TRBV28	TGTGCCAGCAGTTTATCCCCCTCGGACCTCCAAGAGACCCAGTACTTC	CASSLSPSDLQETQYF
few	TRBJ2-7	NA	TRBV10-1	TGCGCCAGCAGCGACAGGAGAAGGAGCCACGAGCAGTACTTC	CASSDRRRSHEQYF
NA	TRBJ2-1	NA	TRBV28	TGTGCCAGCAGTACCTCTCCGGTGGAGCAGTTCTTC	CASSTSPVEQFF
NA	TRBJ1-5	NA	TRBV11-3	TGTGCCAGCAGCTCCAAGGAATACAATCAGCCCCAGCATTTT	CASSSKEYNQPQHF
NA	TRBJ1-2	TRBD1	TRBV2	TGTGCCAGCAGCCACCGGGACAGGGGGTACTACGACTATGGCTACACCTTC	CASSHRDRGYYDYGYTF
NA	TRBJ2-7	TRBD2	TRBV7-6	TGTGCCAGCAGCTTAGCTAGCGGGGGGGTATACGAGCAGTACTTC	CASSLASGGVYEQYF
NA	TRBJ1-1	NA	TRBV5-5	TGTGCCAGCAGCTTGGTCGAGCGGAGCACTGAAGCTTTCTTT	CASSLVERSTEAFF
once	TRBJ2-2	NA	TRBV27	TGTGCCAGCAGTTTATCGGACGGGGAAACCGGGGAGCTGTTTTTT	CASSLSDGETGELFF
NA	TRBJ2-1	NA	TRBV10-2	TGCGCCAGCAGTGAGAGGAGGGGGGGCCTCAATGAGCAGTTCTTC	CASSERRGGLNEQFF
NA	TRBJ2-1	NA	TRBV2	TGTGCCAGCAGGGCCTACGGGGAGCAGTTCTTC	CASRAYGEQFF
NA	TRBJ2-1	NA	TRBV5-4	TGTGCCAGCAGCTCAACTACGGGGGCGGGATATGAGCAGTTCTTC	CASSSTTGAGYEQFF
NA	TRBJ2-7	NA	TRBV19	TGTGCCAGTAGTATAGACTACAGGAACTACGAGCAGTACTTC	CASSIDYRNYEQYF
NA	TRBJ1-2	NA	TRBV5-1	TGCGCCAGCAGCTTGTCACAGTCCCCCAACTATGGCTACACCTTC	CASSLSQSPNYGYTF
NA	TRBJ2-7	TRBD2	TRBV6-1	TGTGCCAGCAGTGAATTGTATAGCGGGGCCTACGAGCAGTACTTC	CASSELYSGAYEQYF
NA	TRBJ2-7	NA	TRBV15	TGTGCCACCAGCCCCTTACCGGGATCCTACGAGCAGTACTTC	CATSPLPGSYEQYF
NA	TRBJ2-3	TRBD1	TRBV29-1	TGCAGCGTTGAGGGGACAGGGGGTTCGCCAGATACGCAGTATTTT	CSVEGTGGSPDTQYF
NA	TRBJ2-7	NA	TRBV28	TGTGCCAGCAGTTTCTCGGGGGTCGAGCAGTACTTC	CASSFSGVEQYF
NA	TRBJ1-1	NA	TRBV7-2	TGTGCCAGCAGCTTAGCAGGCACGAACACTGAAGCTTTCTTT	CASSLAGTNTEAFF
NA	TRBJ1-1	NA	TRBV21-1	TGTGCCAAGCAGTTCGGGGCTCCGTGCATGAACACTGAAGCTTTCTTT	CAKQFGAPCMNTEAFF
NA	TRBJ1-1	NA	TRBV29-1	TGCAGCGTTGAAGAAGGGGGAGGGGTAGCTTTCTTT	CSVEEGGGVAFF
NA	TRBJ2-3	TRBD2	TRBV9	TGTGCCAGCAGCGTAGGGTTTGCGGGGGGGACAGATACGCAGTATTTT	CASSVGFAGGTDTQYF
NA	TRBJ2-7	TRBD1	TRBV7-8	TGTGCCAGCAGCATAGGACAGGGGGCGTACGAGCAGTACTTC	CASSIGQGAYEQYF
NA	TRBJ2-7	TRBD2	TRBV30	TGTGCCTGGAACCCTGCGGGAGCCTACGAGCAGTACTTC	CAWNPAGAYEQYF
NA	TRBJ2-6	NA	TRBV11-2	TGTGCCAGCAGCTTAGGACCACGACTTTCTGGGGCCAACGTCCTGACTTTC	CASSLGPRLSGANVLTF
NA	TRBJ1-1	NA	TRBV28	TGTGCCAGCAGCCAATCCTACCGGGCACCGGTCCACACTGAAGCTTTCTTT	CASSQSYRAPVHTEAFF
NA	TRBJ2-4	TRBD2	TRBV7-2	TGTGCCAGCAGCTTCGGGAGGGCTAGCGAGCCCCTAAGGCAGTACTTC	CASSFGRASEPLRQYF
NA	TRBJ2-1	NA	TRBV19	TGTGCCAGTAGTCATCTAATCAATGAGCAGTTCTTC	CASSHLINEQFF
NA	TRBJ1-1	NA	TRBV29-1	TGCAGCGTTCCCGGGAGCCCTGAAGCTTTCTTT	CSVPGSPEAFF
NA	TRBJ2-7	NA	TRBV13	TGTGCCAGCGGAGGGCAGAGAGCCTACGAGCAGTACTTC	CASGGQRAYEQYF
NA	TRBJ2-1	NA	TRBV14	TGTGCCAGCAGCCCCCCGGGACTCGTCAATGAGCAGTTCTTC	CASSPPGLVNEQFF
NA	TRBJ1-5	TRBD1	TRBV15	TGTGCCACCAGCAGAGGGCCGGCACAGGGGAGGCAGCCCCAGCATTTT	CATSRGPAQGRQPQHF
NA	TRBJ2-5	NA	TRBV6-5	TGTGCCAGCAGTTTAGGGAGCAAAGAGACCCAGTACTTC	CASSLGSKETQYF
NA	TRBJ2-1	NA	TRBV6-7	TGTGCCAGCAGTTACCCGGCGAGAGCGGAAGAGAACAATGAGCAGTTCTTC	CASSYPARAEENNEQFF
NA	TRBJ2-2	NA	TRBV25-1	TGTGCCAGCGAGAGGGACTCGAACACCGGGGAGCTGTTTTTT	CASERDSNTGELFF
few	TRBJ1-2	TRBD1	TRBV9	TGTGCCAGCAGCGGATTTGGGACAGACTCCAACTATGGCTACACCTTC	CASSGFGTDSNYGYTF
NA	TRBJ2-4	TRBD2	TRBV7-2	TGTGCCAGCAGCCCCAGACAGGGACTAGCGGGGGGAGTGAAAAACATTCAGTACTTC	CASSPRQGLAGGVKNIQYF
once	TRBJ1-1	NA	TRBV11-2	TGTGCCAGCAGCTTAGGGCCTAACACTGAAGCTTTCTTT	CASSLGPNTEAFF
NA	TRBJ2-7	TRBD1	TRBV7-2	TGTGCCAGCAGCGAACTCCGGGACAGGGCCCACGAGCAGTACTTC	CASSELRDRAHEQYF
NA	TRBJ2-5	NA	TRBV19	TGTGCCAGTATTCCACTCCGGGATCCTGAGGCAGAGACCCAGTACTTC	CASIPLRDPEAETQYF
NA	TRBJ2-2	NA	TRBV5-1	TGCGCCAGCAGCCCTCGGGCAGGATCGAACACCGGGGAGCTGTTTTTT	CASSPRAGSNTGELFF
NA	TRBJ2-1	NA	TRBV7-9	TGTGCCAGCAGCGACGACGAGACAGTCTCCTACAATGAGCAGTTCTTC	CASSDDETVSYNEQFF
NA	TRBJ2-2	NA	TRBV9	TGTGCCAGCAGCGTAGGGGAAAACGTCTTCACCGGGGAGCTGTTTTTT	CASSVGENVFTGELFF
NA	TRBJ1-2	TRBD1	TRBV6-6	TGTGCCAGCAGCGGTACAGGGGGCTATGGCTACACCTTC	CASSGTGGYGYTF
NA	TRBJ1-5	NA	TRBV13	TGTGCCAGCAGCTTAAATAGCAATCAGCCCCAGCATTTT	CASSLNSNQPQHF
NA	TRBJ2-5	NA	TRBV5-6	TGTGCCAGCAGCTTGAAAGGGCGGGAAGAGACCCAGTACTTC	CASSLKGREETQYF
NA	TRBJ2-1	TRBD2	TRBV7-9	TGTGCCAGCAGCTCCCACCCCGGACTAGCGGGAAACAATGAGCAGTTCTTC	CASSSHPGLAGNNEQFF
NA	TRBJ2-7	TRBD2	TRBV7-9	TGTGCCAGCAGTTCTAGCGGGGAGGTGCGGGAGCAGTACTTC	CASSSSGEVREQYF